The clone carrying this T cell receptor (beta chain) was observed a few times. This sample is drawn from a study of blood T cell repertoires in COVID-19. Profiling relied on immunoSEQ multiplex PCR, and the TCRdb table lists in-frame clones only, not all of them. There are fewer than 85,000 clones in the sample; around 80% occur only once, and 20% lies in the top ten. The material sequenced was peripheral blood. This TCR was recovered from a woman older than 75 with active or convalescent COVID-19.

The CDR3 here is CASSSTGGRNEKLFF. CDR3 coding DNA: TGTGCCAGCAGCTCTACAGGGGGAAGGAATGAAAAACTGTTTTTT. The rearrangement uses TRBV9 and TRBJ1-4; 8 nucleotides line up with TRBD1. The CDR3 extends over 15 amino acids. Germline V gives CDR1 SGDLS, CDR2 YYNGEE. J lost 5 bases, V lost 4 bases, and 7 bases had no gene match.